The sequence of this T cell receptor (beta chain) was determined in a study of OX40 agonist ivuxolimab in advanced cancers. Study-level background: The dose-escalation group included hepatocellular carcinoma, melanoma, renal cell carcinoma and head and neck cancer.

Comments on this clone: Its antigen is currently unknown.

TCRdb's table, derived via immunoSEQ multiplex PCR, lists solely in-frame clones and lacks some. The sample consists of 30,000 to 40,000 clones, roughly nine tenths of them appearing once. Overall study findings and caveats: Clonal expansion by week 6 occurred in CD4+ and CD8+ blood T cells (at 0.1 to 3.0 mg/kg).

V gave up 1 base and J gave up 3 bases; unmatched junction bases: 5. The germline gives CDR1 SGHTA, CDR2 FQGNSA. The CDR3 consists of 15 residues. The chain couples TRBV7-2 to TRBJ1-2; 7 bases fit TRBD1. The specimen comprised CD4+ or CD8+ T cells sorted from blood, sampled in a trial of the OX40 agonist ivuxolimab. The source is an adult with an advanced solid tumor such as melanoma, head and neck, liver or kidney cancer. The CDR3 loop reads CASSLEVGGYYGYTF. As DNA, the CDR3 is TGTGCCAGCAGCTTAGAAGTAGGGGGCTACTATGGCTACACCTTC.